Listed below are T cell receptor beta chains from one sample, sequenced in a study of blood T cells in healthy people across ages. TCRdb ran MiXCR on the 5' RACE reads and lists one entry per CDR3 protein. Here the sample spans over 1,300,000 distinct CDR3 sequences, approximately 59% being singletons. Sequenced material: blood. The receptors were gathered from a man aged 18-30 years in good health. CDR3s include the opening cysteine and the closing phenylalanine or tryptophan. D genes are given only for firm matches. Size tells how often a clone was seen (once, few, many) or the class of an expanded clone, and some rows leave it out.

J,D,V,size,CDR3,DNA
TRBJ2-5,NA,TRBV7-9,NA,CASSSTRVLRVPSGTQYF,TGTGCCAGCAGCTCGACACGGGTGTTGAGGGTTCCATCCGGGACCCAGTACTTC
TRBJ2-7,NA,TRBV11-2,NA,CASSLVGVPYEQYF,TGTGCCAGCAGCTTAGTTGGGGTCCCCTACGAGCAGTACTTC
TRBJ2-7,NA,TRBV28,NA,CASSWALEQYF,TGTGCCAGCAGTTGGGCCCTCGAGCAGTACTTC
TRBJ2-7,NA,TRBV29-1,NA,CSVGRDEQYF,TGCAGCGTTGGGAGGGATGAGCAGTACTTC
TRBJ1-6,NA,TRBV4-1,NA,CASSPSDPGLSPLHF,TGCGCCAGCAGCCCTTCGGACCCTGGCCTTTCACCCCTCCACTTT
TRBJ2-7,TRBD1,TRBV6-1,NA,CASSPTGYSFSYEQYF,TGTGCCAGCAGTCCGACAGGGTATAGTTTCAGCTACGAGCAGTACTTC
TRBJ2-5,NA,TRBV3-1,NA,CASSQPRHRPDQETQYF,TGTGCCAGCAGCCAACCTCGACATAGACCTGACCAAGAGACCCAGTACTTC
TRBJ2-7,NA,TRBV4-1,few,CASSQGFRYEQYF,TGCGCCAGCAGCCAAGGGTTCCGCTACGAGCAGTACTTC
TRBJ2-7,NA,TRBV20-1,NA,CSARAQAGSSYEQYF,TGCAGTGCTAGGGCTCAGGCGGGAAGCTCCTACGAGCAGTACTTC
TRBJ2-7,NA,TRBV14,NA,CDSSQRPDDYEQYF,TGTGACAGCAGCCAAAGACCGGACGACTACGAGCAGTACTTC
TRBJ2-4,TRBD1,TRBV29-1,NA,CSVVTGTGWVPSWKNIQYF,TGCAGCGTAGTTACGGGGACAGGGTGGGTACCCTCCTGGAAAAACATTCAGTACTTC
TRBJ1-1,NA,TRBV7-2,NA,CASSTARDNTEAFF,TGTGCCAGCAGCACCGCCCGGGACAACACTGAAGCTTTCTTT
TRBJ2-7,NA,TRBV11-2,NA,CASSVGGHPYEQYF,TGTGCCAGCAGCGTGGGGGGCCACCCCTACGAGCAGTACTTC
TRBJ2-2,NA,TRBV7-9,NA,CASSFALNTGELFF,TGTGCCAGCAGCTTTGCGCTTAACACCGGGGAGCTGTTTTTT
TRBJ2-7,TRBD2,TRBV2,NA,CASTAGVRHEQYF,TGTGCCAGCACGGCGGGAGTTCGTCACGAGCAGTACTTC
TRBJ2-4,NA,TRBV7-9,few,CASSLAEDQNIQYF,TGTGCCAGCAGCTTAGCGGAGGACCAAAACATTCAGTACTTC
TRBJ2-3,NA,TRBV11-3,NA,CASSSSLRTDTQYF,TGTGCCAGCAGCTCTAGTCTCCGCACAGATACGCAGTATTTT
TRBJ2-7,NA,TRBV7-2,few,CASSSLSIYEQYF,TGTGCCAGCAGCTCCCTATCGATCTACGAGCAGTACTTC
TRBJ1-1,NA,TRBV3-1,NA,CASSQGSREINTEAFF,TGTGCCAGCAGCCAAGGGAGCAGGGAAATCAACACTGAAGCTTTCTTT
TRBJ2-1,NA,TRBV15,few,CATSRMAGKYSEQFF,TGTGCCACCAGCAGAATGGCGGGAAAATACAGTGAGCAGTTCTTC
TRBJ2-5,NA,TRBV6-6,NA,CASNDFSDPGRETQYF,TGTGCCAGCAACGACTTCAGCGACCCGGGGAGGGAGACCCAGTACTTC
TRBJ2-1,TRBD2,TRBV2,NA,CASGRDYYNEQFF,TGTGCCAGCGGGAGGGACTACTACAATGAGCAGTTCTTC
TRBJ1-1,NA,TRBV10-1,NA,CAGPGTNYNNTEAFF,TGCGCCGGGCCCGGGACAAATTATAATAACACTGAAGCTTTCTTT
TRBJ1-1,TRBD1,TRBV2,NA,CASRGTGYGEAFF,TGTGCCAGCAGGGGGACAGGTTACGGTGAAGCTTTCTTT
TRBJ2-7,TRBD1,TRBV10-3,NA,CAISEGTGIHYEQYF,TGTGCCATCAGTGAAGGGACAGGAATTCACTACGAGCAGTACTTC
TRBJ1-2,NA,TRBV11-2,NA,CASSSGAGGISNYGYTF,TGTGCCAGCAGCTCCGGAGCAGGCGGAATATCTAACTATGGCTACACCTTC
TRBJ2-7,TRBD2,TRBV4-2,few,CASSTPGLAEEQYF,TGTGCCAGCAGCACACCGGGACTAGCGGAAGAGCAGTACTTC
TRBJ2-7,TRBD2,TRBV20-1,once,CSACGGSYEQYF,TGCAGTGCTTGCGGGGGATCCTACGAGCAGTACTTC
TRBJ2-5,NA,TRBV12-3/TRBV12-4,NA,CASTGRGETQYF,TGTGCCAGCACGGGCAGGGGAGAGACCCAGTACTTC
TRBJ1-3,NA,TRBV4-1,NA,CASSQDAGNSGNTIYF,TGCGCCAGCAGCCAAGATGCAGGGAACTCTGGAAACACCATATATTTT
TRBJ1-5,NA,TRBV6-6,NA,CVSRARDHQPQHF,TGTGTCAGCAGAGCAAGGGATCATCAGCCCCAGCATTTT
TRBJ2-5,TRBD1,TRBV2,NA,CASVPGQSGAQYF,TGTGCCAGCGTCCCGGGACAGTCTGGGGCCCAGTACTTC
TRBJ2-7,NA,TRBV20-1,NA,CSARTATYEQYF,TGCAGTGCCCGGACAGCGACCTACGAGCAGTACTTC
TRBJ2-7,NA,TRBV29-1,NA,CSVVSETYEQYF,TGCAGCGTTGTTTCGGAGACCTACGAGCAGTACTTC
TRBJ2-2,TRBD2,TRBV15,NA,CATSPTRTSGNRELFF,TGTGCCACCAGTCCTACTCGGACTAGCGGGAACCGGGAGCTGTTTTTT
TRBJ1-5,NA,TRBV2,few,CASSEGQYNQPQHF,TGTGCCAGCAGTGAAGGGCAGTACAATCAGCCCCAGCATTTT
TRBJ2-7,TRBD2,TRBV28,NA,CASSPGLAGGPSYEQYF,TGTGCCAGCAGTCCGGGACTAGCGGGGGGGCCCTCTTACGAGCAGTACTTC
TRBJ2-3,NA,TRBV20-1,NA,CSARAAARPGDTQYF,TGCAGTGCTAGAGCAGCCGCCCGCCCAGGCGATACGCAGTATTTT
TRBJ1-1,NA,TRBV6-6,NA,CASTPGVAEAFF,TGTGCCAGCACCCCAGGGGTCGCTGAAGCTTTCTTT
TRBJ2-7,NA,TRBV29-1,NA,CSVAGNSYEQYF,TGCAGCGTTGCAGGGAACTCCTACGAGCAGTACTTC
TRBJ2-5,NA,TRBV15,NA,CATSRDLGLETQYF,TGTGCCACCAGCAGAGATCTCGGCTTAGAGACCCAGTACTTC
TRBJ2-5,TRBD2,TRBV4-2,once,CASSQVGLEAETQYF,TGTGCCAGCAGCCAAGTTGGACTAGAAGCAGAGACCCAGTACTTC
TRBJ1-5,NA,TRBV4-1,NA,CASSQVSRGQPQHF,TGCGCCAGCAGCCAAGTGAGCAGGGGACAGCCCCAGCATTTT
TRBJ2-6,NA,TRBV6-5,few,CASSYSHSGANVLTF,TGTGCCAGCAGTTACTCTCACTCTGGGGCCAACGTCCTGACTTTC
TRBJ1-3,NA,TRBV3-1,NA,CASSQLLSGGAARFAGNTIYF,TGTGCCAGCAGCCAACTGCTGTCAGGAGGGGCCGCCAGATTTGCTGGAAACACCATATATTTT
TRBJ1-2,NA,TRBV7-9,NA,CASQDIRSGYTF,TGTGCCAGCCAAGACATACGAAGTGGCTACACCTTC
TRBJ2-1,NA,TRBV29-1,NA,CSVERANSYKEQFF,TGCAGCGTTGAGCGGGCAAACTCCTACAAGGAGCAGTTCTTC
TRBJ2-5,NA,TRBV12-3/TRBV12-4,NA,CASSLRDGDQETQYF,TGTGCCAGCAGTTTAAGGGACGGAGATCAAGAGACCCAGTACTTC